The 20 T cell receptor beta chains below come from one sample, sequenced in a study of cytomegalovirus exposure and HLA in healthy donors. Researchers ran the PCR with 60 Vbeta and 13 Jbeta primers. Generated by immunoSEQ multiplex PCR, the TCRdb table keeps only in-frame clones and is missing some. Of roughly 200,000 clones listed, about 69% were seen once; the top ten hold about 2.9%. The specimen sequenced was PBMCs. The receptor set was obtained from a male donor in good health and CMV-seronegative.

The V call is TRBV7-9, the J call TRBJ1-1; TRBD1 is a possible D gene (6 bases). The CDR3 is 14 amino acids. CDR1 and CDR2 from the germline V gene are SEHNR and FQNEAQ (reference sequence). Trimming removed 2 bases from V and 7 bases from J, with 14 bases in between. CDR3 DNA: TGTGCCAGCAGCTTATACGGGACACACTTTGAAGCTTTCTTT. It yields the protein CASSLYGTHFEAFF.

This sequence joins TRBV2 and TRBJ1-5; 9 nucleotides match TRBD1. Per the germline V gene, CDR1 is SNHLY and CDR2 is FYNNEI. The CDR3 has 15 amino acids. With 6 bases clipped from V and 4 bases from J, the junction kept 7 bases outside the gene matches. The CDR3 nucleotides read TGTGCCAGCAGCGGGGACAGGGTCGGGAATCAGCCCCAGCATTTT. Amino acid sequence: CASSGDRVGNQPQHF.

This sequence joins TRBV14 and TRBJ2-5; D gene unclear. Trimming removed 5 bases from V and 5 bases from J, with 12 bases in between. CDR1 SGHDN and CDR2 FVKESK come from the germline V gene. CDR3 length: 13 residues. The CDR3 region has the DNA TGTGCCAGCAGCACCTCCGGGTGGGAGACCCAGTACTTC. Translating it yields CASSTSGWETQYF.

V gene TRBV30 combines with J gene TRBJ1-2; 7 bases are a match to TRBD1. The CDR3 runs 12 residues. The V and J ends lost 4 bases and 4 bases, in that order; junction bases with no gene match: 3. Germline-derived CDR1 and CDR2 are GTSNPN and SVGIG (reference sequence). The CDR3 protein is CAWTGGGYGYTF. DNA of the CDR3: TGTGCCTGGACAGGGGGTGGCTATGGCTACACCTTC.

This sequence joins TRBV6-6 and TRBJ2-3, with D unclear. Germline values: CDR1 MNHNY, CDR2 SVGAGI (reference sequence). The CDR3 contains 12 residues. The V end lost 6 bases, the J end lost 0 bases, and 4 bases lay between the germline ends. DNA of the CDR3: TGTGCCAGCAGAGCTAGCACAGATACGCAGTATTTT. Translating it yields CASRASTDTQYF.

The V gene is TRBV7-6, the J gene TRBJ1-5; TRBD1 is a possible D gene (6 bases). The germline gives CDR1 SGHVS, CDR2 FNYEAQ. The CDR3 runs 13 residues. The V end lost 8 bases, the J end lost 7 bases, and 15 bases lay between the germline ends. The chain's CDR3 is CASDQQGKQPQHF. CDR3 DNA: TGTGCCAGCGATCAACAGGGAAAACAGCCCCAGCATTTT.

The genes are TRBV30 and TRBJ2-1; 13 nucleotides agree with TRBD2. The CDR3 covers 14 residues. V shed 3 bases, J shed 15 bases, and the junction held 11 bases outside the gene matches. CDR1 GTSNPN and CDR2 SVGIG come from the germline V gene (reference sequence). CDR3 sequence (DNA): TGTGCCTGGAGCGCTCCGGGACTAGCGGGATCTCGGTTCTTC. It is translated as CAWSAPGLAGSRFF. Full variable domain (missing parts from reference TRBV30 and TRBJ2-1): SQTIHQWPATLVQPVGSPLSLECTVEGTSNPNLYWYRQAAGRGLQLLFYSVGIGQISSEVPQNLSASRPQDRQFILSSKKLLLSDSGFYLCAWSAPGLAGSRFFGPGTRLTVL.

The chain has TRBV20-1 and TRBJ1-1; tentative D call: TRBD1 (6 bases). Germline CDR1 and CDR2: DFQATT and SNEGSKA (reference sequence). The CDR3 runs 11 residues. V was pared by 8 bases and J by 0 bases, with 7 bases between. The CDR3 coding sequence is TGCAGTACAGGGTTGAACACTGAAGCTTTCTTT. Translation gives CSTGLNTEAFF.

This chain uses TRBV19 with TRBJ1-2; D is unresolved. This CDR3 spans 16 amino acids. Germline V CDR1 and CDR2: LNHDA, SQIVND (reference sequence). Trimming took 5 bases from V and 8 from J, leaving 24 bases between them. The CDR3 sequence: CASSPPERQAVWGYTF. The CDR3 DNA is TGTGCCAGTAGTCCCCCGGAAAGGCAGGCAGTCTGGGGCTACACCTTC.

This clone was found a few times. The chain uses TRBV30 and TRBJ2-7, with TRBD2 matching over 8 bases. Trimming cost V 2 bases and J 0 bases; bases outside gene matches: 6. The CDR3 totals 15 residues. Germline V gene sequence: CDR1 GTSNPN, CDR2 SVGIG (reference sequence). The CDR3 sequence: CAWSKGLAGSYEQYF. For the CDR3, the DNA is TGTGCCTGGAGTAAGGGGCTAGCGGGCTCCTACGAGCAGTACTTC.

V usage is TRBV5-1 and J usage is TRBJ1-2; D is possibly TRBD1 (5 bases). V shed 4 bases and J shed 10 bases, with 11 bases lying between them. This CDR3 is 11 amino acids long. Germline loops: CDR1 SGHRS, CDR2 YFSETQ. The CDR3 DNA sequence: TGCGCCAGCAGCCAGGGCTCGGACTACACCTTC. Translation gives CASSQGSDYTF.

The CDR3 DNA reads TGTGCCAGCAGACCGGGACAGATTAGCCGAAACACCATATATTTT. Protein: CASRPGQISRNTIYF. This rearrangement joins TRBV6-5 to TRBJ1-3, with 7 bases lining up with TRBD1. Trimming removed 6 bases from V and 5 bases from J; junction bases left unmatched: 10. Germline CDR1 is MNHEY and CDR2 is SVGAGI. The CDR3 has 15 amino acids.

The genes are TRBV25-1 and TRBJ1-2; the D gene is possibly TRBD1 (5 bases). Trimming removed 3 bases at V and 8 bases at J, with 13 bases between. The CDR3 sequence is 13 residues long. The V gene's germline CDR1 is MGHDK and CDR2 SYGVNS. The CDR3 nucleotides read TGTGCCAGCAGTGACGGCGTAGGGGAAGGCTACACCTTC. It specifies CASSDGVGEGYTF.

The chain couples TRBV28 to TRBJ2-3; 7 nucleotides agree with TRBD2. The ends lost 7 bases at V and 2 bases at J; junction bases unmatched: 12. From germline, CDR1 is MDHEN and CDR2 SYDVKM. The CDR3 contains 16 residues. The CDR3 DNA reads TGTGCCAGCACTACGAGCGCGAGCGGGGTCACAGATACGCAGTATTTT. As protein: CASTTSASGVTDTQYF.

The CDR3 loop reads CASSPQGTNTEAFF. DNA for the CDR3: TGTGCCAGCAGTCCACAGGGTACGAACACTGAAGCTTTCTTT. V gene TRBV6-1 combines with J gene TRBJ1-1; possibly TRBD1 for D (6 bases). Germline V CDR1 and CDR2: MNHNS, SASEGT. Between the trimmed V and J ends, which lost 5 bases and 1 base, there was a span of 11 bases. The CDR3 runs to 14 residues.

This rearrangement joins TRBV11-1 to TRBJ2-1; TRBD1 might be the D (5 bases). V was trimmed by 2 bases and J by 2 bases, leaving 13 bases between them. From germline, CDR1 is SGHAT and CDR2 FQDESV (reference sequence). The CDR3 is 16 residues long. CDR3 DNA: TGTGCCAGCAGCTTAAGCAGGGCTCCTACCTACAATGAGCAGTTCTTC. It encodes CASSLSRAPTYNEQFF.

The chain links TRBV30 to TRBJ1-5, with a possible D match to TRBD1 (5 bases). The V and J ends lost 1 base and 5 bases respectively, with 12 bases between them. CDR3 length: 14 residues. Per germline, CDR1 GTSNPN and CDR2 SVGIG (reference sequence). The chain's CDR3 is CAWSGTGGDQPQHF. CDR3 DNA: TGTGCCTGGAGTGGGACCGGGGGGGATCAGCCCCAGCATTTT. Together with reference TRBV30 and TRBJ1-5, the CDR3 gives the full variable domain: SQTIHQWPATLVQPVGSPLSLECTVEGTSNPNLYWYRQAAGRGLQLLFYSVGIGQISSEVPQNLSASRPQDRQFILSSKKLLLSDSGFYLCAWSGTGGDQPQHFGDGTRLSIL.

The chain links TRBV6-6 to TRBJ1-5, with D tentatively TRBD1 (5 bases). V was trimmed by 6 bases and J by 2 bases, leaving 14 bases between them. There are 15 residues in the CDR3. Germline CDR1 reads MNHNY; CDR2 reads SVGAGI (reference sequence). The CDR3 region is CASRGAGRGNQPQHF. DNA of the CDR3: TGTGCCAGCAGGGGAGCGGGGCGAGGCAATCAGCCCCAGCATTTT.

The sample holds one count of this clone. The gene calls are TRBV5-1 and TRBJ2-1, with 14 bases lining up with TRBD2. The CDR3 covers 17 residues. Trimming cost V 4 bases and J 4 bases; bases outside gene matches: 7. The germline V gene has CDR1 SGHRS and CDR2 YFSETQ. CDR3 nucleotides: TGCGCCAGCAGCCCGGCCGGGACTAGCGGGGGTTACAATGAGCAGTTCTTC. This gives the protein CASSPAGTSGGYNEQFF.

This clone appeared a single time. The chain uses TRBV28 and TRBJ2-1; D is uncertain. The CDR3 totals 17 residues. Germline V gives CDR1 MDHEN, CDR2 SYDVKM. The ends were cut back, 3 bases at V and 0 bases at J, with 15 bases in the middle. The chain's CDR3 is CASSFPSISSSYNEQFF. DNA of the CDR3: TGTGCCAGCAGTTTTCCGTCAATTTCGAGCTCCTACAATGAGCAGTTCTTC.